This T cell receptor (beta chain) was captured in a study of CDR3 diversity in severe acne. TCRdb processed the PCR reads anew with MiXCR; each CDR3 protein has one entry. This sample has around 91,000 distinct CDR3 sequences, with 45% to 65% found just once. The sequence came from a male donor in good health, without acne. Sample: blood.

CDR3 sequence: CASSPGGSLDTQYF. The CDR3 nucleotides are TGTGCCAGCAGTCCGGGAGGGAGTCTAGATACGCAGTATTTT. The chain recombines TRBV12-3 or TRBV12-4 with TRBJ2-3; 8 bases agree with TRBD2. Trimming took 5 bases from V and 5 from J; bases not matched to a gene: 6. This CDR3 contains 14 residues.